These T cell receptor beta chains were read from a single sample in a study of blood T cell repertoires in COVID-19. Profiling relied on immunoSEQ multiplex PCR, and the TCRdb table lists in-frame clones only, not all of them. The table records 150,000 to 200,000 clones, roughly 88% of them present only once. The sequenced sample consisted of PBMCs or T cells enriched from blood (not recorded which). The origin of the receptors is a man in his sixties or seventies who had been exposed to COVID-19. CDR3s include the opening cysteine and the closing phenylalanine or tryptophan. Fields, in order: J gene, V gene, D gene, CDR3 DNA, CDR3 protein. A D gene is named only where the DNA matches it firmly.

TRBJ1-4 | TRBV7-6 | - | TGTGCCAGCAGCTTAGGCGGCAGGAGCGGTGGCACTAATGAAAAACTGTTTTTT | CASSLGGRSGGTNEKLFF
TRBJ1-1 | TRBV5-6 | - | TGTGCCAGCACCACAGGCCGTGTGGTGGAAGCTTTCTTT | CASTTGRVVEAFF
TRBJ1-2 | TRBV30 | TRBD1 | TGTGCCTACCAAACACAGGGGTTCTATGGCTACACCTTC | CAYQTQGFYGYTF
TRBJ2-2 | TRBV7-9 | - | TGTGCCAGCCGGCGCGGGGGCGTCGGCACCGGGGAGCTGTTTTTT | CASRRGGVGTGELFF
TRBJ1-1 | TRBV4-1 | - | TGCGCCAGCAGCCATTCTGGACAGAGCACTGAAGCTTTCTTT | CASSHSGQSTEAFF
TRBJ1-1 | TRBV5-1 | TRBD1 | TGCGCCAGCAGCTTACTGACAGGGACTAACACTGAAGCTTTCTTT | CASSLLTGTNTEAFF
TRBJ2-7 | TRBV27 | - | TGTGCCAGCAGATTCGGGATGGGGGGAGTCTACGAGCAGTACTTC | CASRFGMGGVYEQYF
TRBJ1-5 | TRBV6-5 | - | TGTGCCAGCAGTTACTCGGGGCATCAGCCCCAGCATTTT | CASSYSGHQPQHF
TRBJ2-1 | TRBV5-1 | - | TGCGCCAGCAGTCGTGGGGGGACGACCTACAATGAGCAGTTCTTC | CASSRGGTTYNEQFF
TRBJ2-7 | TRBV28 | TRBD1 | TGTGCCAGCGCGGGACAGGGCTTTGGAGAGCAGTACTTC | CASAGQGFGEQYF
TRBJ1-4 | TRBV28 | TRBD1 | TGTGCCAGCAGCCCCACCGGGACAGCTAATGAAAAACTGTTTTTT | CASSPTGTANEKLFF
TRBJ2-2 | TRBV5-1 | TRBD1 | TGCGCCAGCAGCTTATCGGGACAGGGGTCCCTCGGGGAGCTGTTTTTT | CASSLSGQGSLGELFF
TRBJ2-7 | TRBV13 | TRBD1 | TGTGCCAGCAGCCCTAGAAGGACAGGGATGACCTACGAGCAGTACTTC | CASSPRRTGMTYEQYF
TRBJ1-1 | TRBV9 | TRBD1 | TGTGCCAGCAGACCCACAGGGGCAAGTAACACTGAAGCTTTCTTT | CASRPTGASNTEAFF
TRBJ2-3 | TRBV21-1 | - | TGTGCCAGCAGGTATTGGGACAGGGTGGGGGATACGCAGTATTTT | CASRYWDRVGDTQYF
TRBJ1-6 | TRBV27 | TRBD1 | TGTGCCAGCAGTCCATGGACAGGGGACGCCTATAATTCACCCCTCCACTTT | CASSPWTGDAYNSPLHF
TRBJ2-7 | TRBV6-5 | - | TGTGCCAGCAGTTGGGGTCCTATGCTAGCGCAGTACTTC | CASSWGPMLAQYF
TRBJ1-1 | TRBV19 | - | TGTGCCAGTAGTACAGGGGTGGCTGCGTTGGCTGAAGCTTTCTTT | CASSTGVAALAEAFF
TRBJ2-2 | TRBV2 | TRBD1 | TGTGCCAGCAGTAGCCAGGGGGCCGGGGTAGGGGAGCTGTTTTTT | CASSSQGAGVGELFF
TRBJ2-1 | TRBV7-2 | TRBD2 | TGTGCCAGCAGCAGTTTGGGACTAATCGGGGGTGAGCAGTTCTTC | CASSSLGLIGGEQFF